This TCR beta chain was identified in a study of blood T cell repertoires in COVID-19. Study-wide context: There were acute and convalescent COVID-19 samples, and they came from the United States, Italy and Spain. The cDNA or gDNA used as material had been derived from T cells, B-cell-depleted T cells, or PBMCs.

How the authors handled the data: Estimation of nucleated cell counts was performed using reference gene primer amplification. This table comes from immunoSEQ multiplex PCR, and its TCRdb copy is limited to in-frame clones, with some not included. That table is the source of V, J and clone size, and D and trimming were worked out from the DNA. Of 24,000 or so clones in the sample, roughly 84% are singletons; the top ten hold 13%. The V gene's germline CDR1 is SGHTA and CDR2 FQGTGA. V was pared by 5 bases and J by 8 bases, with 4 bases of the junction left unmatched. The CDR3 covers 13 residues. The chain joins TRBV7-3 to TRBJ2-1; 9 nucleotides line up with TRBD1. Sequenced: peripheral blood. The TCR comes from a human donor in a cohort sampled during active COVID-19. The donor label of this sample is uncertain. The CDR3: CASSRDRADEQFF. CDR3 nucleotides: TGTGCCAGCAGCCGGGACAGGGCTGATGAGCAGTTCTTC.